This T cell receptor (beta chain) was sequenced during a study of T cell repertoires in cytomegalovirus infection. TCRdb recomputed calls from the reads with MiXCR, one row per CDR3 protein. The top ten hold around 70% of the sample, which has under 70,000 distinct CDR3 sequences, about a third seen once. The sample holds many counts of this clonotype. Its specificity is unknown. V shed 6 bases and J 5 bases; nucleotides not matched to a gene: 7. The germline CDR1 and CDR2 sequences are MNHNS and SASEGT. This CDR3 is built from 15 residues. The TCR comes from a human donor in good health (CMV status not recorded). Some clones in this sample may be carry-over from other donors' samples. This chain uses TRBV6-1 with TRBJ2-1; 10 nucleotides match TRBD2. Sequencing used PBMCs, sequenced either directly or after in vitro stimulation (not recorded which). The CDR3 sequence is CASSPGTSADNEQFF. CDR3 nucleotides: TGTGCCAGCAGCCCCGGGACTAGCGCCGACAATGAGCAGTTCTTC.